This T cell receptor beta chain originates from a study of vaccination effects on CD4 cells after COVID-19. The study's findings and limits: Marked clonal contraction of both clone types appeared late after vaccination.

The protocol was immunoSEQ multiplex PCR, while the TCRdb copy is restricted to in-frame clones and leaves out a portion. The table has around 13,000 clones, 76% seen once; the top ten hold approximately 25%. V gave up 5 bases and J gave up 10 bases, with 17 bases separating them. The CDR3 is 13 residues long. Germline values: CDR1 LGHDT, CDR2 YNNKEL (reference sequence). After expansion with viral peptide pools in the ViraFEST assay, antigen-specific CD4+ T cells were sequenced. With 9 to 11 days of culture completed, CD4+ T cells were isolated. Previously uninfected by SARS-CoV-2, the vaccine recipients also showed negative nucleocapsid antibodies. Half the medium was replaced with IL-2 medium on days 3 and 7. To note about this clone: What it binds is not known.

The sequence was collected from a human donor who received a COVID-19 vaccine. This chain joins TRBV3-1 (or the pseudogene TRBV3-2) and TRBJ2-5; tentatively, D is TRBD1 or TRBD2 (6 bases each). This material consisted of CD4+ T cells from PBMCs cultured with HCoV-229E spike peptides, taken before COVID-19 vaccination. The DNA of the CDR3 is TGTGCCAGCAGCGATTCAGGGGCCGGGGGCCAGTACTTC. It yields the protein CASSDSGAGGQYF.